This TCR beta chain was observed in a study of blood T cell repertoires in COVID-19. Background on the study: The United States, Italy and Spain supplied acute and convalescent COVID-19 samples. From T cells, B-cell-depleted T cells, or PBMCs came the material, which was cDNA or gDNA.

Per the study methods: By means of reference gene primer amplification, nucleated cell counts were estimated. Assay: immunoSEQ multiplex PCR; the TCRdb copy retains only in-frame clones and omits some. The DNA gave D and trimming, while V, J and clone size come from that table. The sample has fewer than 70,000 clones, roughly nine tenths seen once. CDR3 length: 19 amino acids. V was clipped by 4 bases and J by 6 bases; unmatched bases: 19. Germline V gene sequence: CDR1 SGHRS, CDR2 YFSETQ. This TCR was sampled from a woman in her 70s with active COVID-19. The chain employs TRBV5-1 and TRBJ2-1; 10 nucleotides line up with TRBD2. Source material: peripheral blood. CDR3 loop: CASSPTNKAGGHSGNEQFF. The CDR3 coding sequence is TGCGCCAGCAGCCCGACTAACAAAGCGGGAGGGCATTCCGGCAATGAGCAGTTCTTC.